The 24 T cell receptor beta chains in this list originate from one sample, sequenced in a study of low-dose radiotherapy and immunotherapy resistance in tumors. Primers targeting TRAV and TRBV primed first-strand cDNA, covering alpha and beta chains. With a constant-region primer and a V-primer adapter, TCRs were subjected to roughly 18 PCR cycles of amplification. One entry per CDR3 protein results from TCRdb running MiXCR on the reads. The table lists about 12,000 distinct CDR3 sequences, roughly 80% of them singletons. Receptor source: a human donor with advanced metastatic prostate, ovarian, gallbladder or colorectal cancer (not recorded which). This table probably holds off-target reads from a library built for another chain.

CDR3 region: CASSLGGGHEQYF. DNA for the CDR3: TGTGCCAGCAGCCTCGGGGGGGGCCACGAGCAGTACTTC. The V gene is TRBV12-3 or TRBV12-4, the J gene TRBJ2-7; 8 positions agree with TRBD2. There are 13 residues in the CDR3. V lost 6 bases, J lost 5 bases, and 6 bases stayed unmatched.

The chain uses TRBV28 and TRBJ2-1; tentatively, D is TRBD1 (6 bases). Trimming stripped 3 bases from V and 1 base from J, with 7 bases between. Germline lookup yields CDR1 MDHEN and CDR2 SYDVKM. This CDR3 contains 14 residues. CDR3: CASSLGQSYNEQFF. CDR3 DNA: TGTGCCAGCAGTTTGGGACAATCCTACAATGAGCAGTTCTTC. The full variable domain, in which reference TRBV28 and TRBJ2-1 provide the parts outside the CDR3, is DVKVTQSSRYLVKRTGEKVFLECVQDMDHENMFWYRQDPGLGLRLIYFSYDVKMKEKGDIPEGYSVSREKKERFSLILESASTNQTSMYLCASSLGQSYNEQFFGPGTRLTVL.

J is TRBJ2-5 and V is TRBV6-2 or TRBV6-3; tentative D call: TRBD2 (5 bases). There are 11 residues in the CDR3. Germline assignment: CDR1 MNHEY and CDR2 SVGEGT. V shed 5 bases and J shed 5 bases, with 6 bases lying between them. DNA of the CDR3: TGTGCCAGCAGTACGGGGGAGACCCAGTACTTC. It specifies CASSTGETQYF.

The sample holds a few counts of this clonotype. V and J are TRBV29-1 and TRBJ2-2; D call uncertain. V lost 7 bases, J lost 7 bases, and 19 bases lay in between. Germline values: CDR1 SQVTM, CDR2 ANQGSEA. The CDR3 runs to 14 residues. CDR3 loop: CSAGLGRRSGELFF. Written as DNA, the CDR3 is TGCAGCGCCGGGTTAGGCAGGCGCAGCGGGGAGCTGTTTTTT.

This clonotype was observed a handful of times. The V and J genes are TRBV28 and TRBJ2-1; 9 positions match TRBD1. The germline V gene has CDR1 MDHEN and CDR2 SYDVKM. This CDR3 comprises 13 residues. J was trimmed by 7 bases and V by 6 bases; bases with no gene match: 4. DNA of the CDR3: TGTGCCAGCAGGACACAGGGGGCTAATGAGCAGTTCTTC. Residues: CASRTQGANEQFF.

This clonotype was counted only a few times. The gene calls are TRBV27 and TRBJ2-7; 8 bases map to TRBD2. With V trimmed by 2 bases and J by 4 bases, 7 bases remained unmatched. Per the germline V gene, CDR1 is MNHEY and CDR2 is SMNVEV (reference sequence). This CDR3 has 15 amino acids. The CDR3 sequence: CASSLSAGGKYEQYF. The CDR3 bases are TGTGCCAGCAGTTTAAGTGCGGGAGGCAAATACGAGCAGTACTTC.

The chain is built from TRBV5-4 and TRBJ2-1, with 9 bases lining up with TRBD2. CDR1 is SGHNT and CDR2 is YYREEE in the germline V gene (reference sequence). The CDR3 is made up of 15 amino acids. Trimming at V came to 4 bases and at J to 6 bases, leaving 8 bases not matched to a gene. The CDR3 DNA is TGTGCCAGCAGCCCCGGGGTAGCGGGGGTCAATGAGCAGTTCTTC. Translated, it gives CASSPGVAGVNEQFF.

V and J are TRBV10-3 and TRBJ2-3; tentatively, D is TRBD2 (6 bases). Trimming removed 4 bases at V and 4 bases at J, with 15 bases between. The CDR3 spans 15 residues. Germline values: CDR1 ENHRY, CDR2 SYGVKD. CDR3 sequence reads: CAISGKRGGADTQYF. CDR3 bases: TGTGCCATCAGTGGAAAGAGAGGAGGGGCAGATACGCAGTATTTT.

This chain joins TRBV5-4 and TRBJ2-2; possible D gene TRBD2, 6 bases. This CDR3 comprises 15 residues. Trimming removed 2 bases at V and 1 base at J, with 9 bases between. Germline CDR1 is SGHNT and CDR2 is YYREEE (reference sequence). CDR3 sequence: CASSFGGKNTGELFF. The CDR3 bases are TGTGCCAGCAGCTTTGGCGGGAAGAACACCGGGGAGCTGTTTTTT.

The chain joins TRBV13 to TRBJ2-1; 10 bases match TRBD2. From germline, CDR1 is PRHDT and CDR2 FYEKMQ (reference sequence). This CDR3 region has 16 residues. The junction had 4 bases not matched to a gene; V was cut back by 3 bases and J by 2 bases. As DNA, the CDR3 is TGTGCCAGCAGCTTGTCAGCGGGAGGGCCCTACAATGAGCAGTTCTTC. Protein: CASSLSAGGPYNEQFF.

The chain carries TRBV10-3 and TRBJ2-3, with unresolved D. The V gene lost 3 bases and the J gene lost 2 bases, with 12 bases spanning the gap. The CDR3 is 15 amino acids. CDR1 and CDR2 from the germline V gene are ENHRY and SYGVKD. DNA of the CDR3: TGTGCCATCAGTGACTTTTCACGGGCCACAGATACGCAGTATTTT. It specifies CAISDFSRATDTQYF.

The genes are TRBV29-1 and TRBJ2-7; perhaps D is TRBD1 or TRBD2 (5 bases each). This CDR3 comprises 13 residues. CDR1 and CDR2 from the germline V gene are SQVTM and ANQGSEA. The ends were cut back, 4 bases at V and 6 bases at J, with 16 bases in the middle. The CDR3 region is CSVASGSVGEQYF. In nucleotides, the CDR3 is TGCAGCGTTGCGTCAGGGAGTGTCGGCGAGCAGTACTTC.

This clonotype turned up a few times. The chain employs TRBV5-6 and TRBJ2-5; the D is unclear. The CDR3 consists of 13 residues. V was shortened by 1 base and J by 5 bases, with 9 bases between the two germline ends. Germline V gene data show CDR1 as SGHDT and CDR2 as YYEEEE. CDR3 protein: CASSLLDSETQYF. DNA of the CDR3: TGTGCCAGCAGCTTGCTCGATTCGGAGACCCAGTACTTC. Using reference TRBV5-6 and TRBJ2-5 for the parts outside the CDR3, the full variable domain is DAGVTQSPTHLIKTRGQQVTLRCSPKSGHDTVSWYQQALGQGPQFIFQYYEEEERQRGNFPDRFSGHQFPNYSSELNVNALLLGDSALYLCASSLLDSETQYFGPGTRLLVL.

The CDR3 here is CASSQDYPGTSGREQYF. The CDR3 DNA follows: TGCGCCAGCAGCCAAGATTATCCCGGGACTAGCGGACGCGAGCAGTACTTC. This chain connects TRBV4-1 to TRBJ2-7; the match to TRBD2 covers 11 bases. The CDR3 consists of 17 residues. V lost 0 bases, J lost 6 bases, and 10 bases stayed unmatched. The germline V gene encodes CDR1 MGHRA and CDR2 YSYEKL.

A single count supports this clonotype. The chain combines TRBV5-4 with TRBJ2-7, with D tentatively TRBD1 (6 bases). The germline CDR1 and CDR2 sequences are SGHNT and YYREEE (reference sequence). The ends were cut back, 2 bases at V and 5 bases at J, with 11 bases in the middle. This CDR3 is built from 13 residues. CDR3 bases: TGTGCCAGCAGCTTTGTACCAGGGGACGAGCAGTACTTC. Amino acid sequence: CASSFVPGDEQYF. The whole variable domain, remainder taken from reference TRBV5-4 and TRBJ2-7, is ETGVTQSPTHLIKTRGQQVTLRCSSQSGHNTVSWYQQALGQGPQFIFQYYREEENGRGNFPPRFSGLQFPNYSSELNVNALELDDSALYLCASSFVPGDEQYFGPGTRLTVT.

This clonotype was found once. The rearrangement joins TRBV28 to TRBJ2-7, with 8 nucleotides matching TRBD2. Trimming at V came to 7 bases and at J to 7 bases, leaving 9 bases not matched to a gene. Germline V CDR1 and CDR2: MDHEN, SYDVKM. The CDR3 is 13 residues long. CDR3 DNA: TGTGCCAGCATGGGACTAGTCCCCCAGGAGCAGTACTTC. Translated, it gives CASMGLVPQEQYF.

The genes are TRBV6-1 and TRBJ2-1; TRBD1 aligns across 7 bases. The germline CDR1 and CDR2 sequences are MNHNS and SASEGT. V was clipped by 6 bases and J by 6 bases; unmatched bases: 8. This CDR3 is built from 14 residues. In nucleotides, the CDR3 is TGTGCCAGCAGGAGAGACAGGGATTCCAATGAGCAGTTCTTC. It yields the protein CASRRDRDSNEQFF.

The chain recombines TRBV12-3 or TRBV12-4 with TRBJ2-7, with D possibly called TRBD1 or TRBD2 (6 bases each). Trimming left V 8 bases short and J 2 bases short, with 16 bases between. The CDR3 extends over 14 amino acids. The CDR3 reads CASRRGGRAYEQYF. The CDR3 DNA reads as TGTGCCAGCCGTAGAGGGGGGCGAGCCTACGAGCAGTACTTC.

This clonotype was counted a few times. The chain is built from TRBV7-2 and TRBJ2-1, with D possibly called TRBD1 or TRBD2 (8 bases each). The CDR3 covers 14 residues. V was clipped by 8 bases and J by 5 bases, with 16 bases between them. In germline, CDR1 is SGHTA, CDR2 FQGNSA. The DNA of the CDR3 is TGTGCCAGCGACAGGGGACTAGGTAACAATGAGCAGTTCTTC. It yields the protein CASDRGLGNNEQFF.

The chain combines TRBV28 with TRBJ1-2; D is ambiguous. Germline V gives CDR1 MDHEN, CDR2 SYDVKM. This CDR3 region has 15 residues. Trimming shortened V by 1 base and J by 0 bases, and 9 bases separated the two germline ends. In DNA form, the CDR3 reads TGTGCCAGCAGTTTATCCCCACAAGCTAACTATGGCTACACCTTC. This gives the protein CASSLSPQANYGYTF.

V gene TRBV11-2 combines with J gene TRBJ2-1, with TRBD1 matching 10 bases. CDR3 length: 17 residues. V was clipped by 2 bases and J by 6 bases; unmatched bases: 10. The germline V gene encodes CDR1 SGHAT and CDR2 FQNNGV. The CDR3 region is CASSLLRGQGRVNEQFF. Here the CDR3 DNA reads TGTGCCAGCAGCTTATTACGGGGACAGGGGCGGGTCAATGAGCAGTTCTTC. The whole variable domain, filled in from reference TRBV11-2 and TRBJ2-1, reads EAGVAQSPRYKIIEKRQSVAFWCNPISGHATLYWYQQILGQGPKLLIQFQNNGVVDDSQLPKDRFSAERLKGVDSTLKIQPAKLEDSAVYLCASSLLRGQGRVNEQFFGPGTRLTVL.

The CDR3 reads CASSPAGDEQFF. The CDR3 DNA follows: TGTGCCAGCTCACCTGCCGGGGATGAGCAGTTCTTC. This sequence joins TRBV18 and TRBJ2-1; the D gene is possibly TRBD2 (5 bases). The CDR3 consists of 12 residues. Per the germline V gene, CDR1 is KGHSH and CDR2 is LQKENI. V lost 3 bases and J lost 8, with 8 bases in between. The full variable domain, in which reference TRBV18 and TRBJ2-1 provide the parts outside the CDR3, is NAGVMQNPRHLVRRRGQEARLRCSPMKGHSHVYWYRQLPEEGLKFMVYLQKENIIDESGMPKERFSAEFPKEGPSILRIQQVVRGDSAAYFCASSPAGDEQFFGPGTRLTVL.

This chain's CDR3 is CASSPPRGSTEAFF. The CDR3 DNA follows: TGTGCCAGCAGCCCCCCGAGGGGGTCCACTGAAGCTTTCTTT. The chain couples TRBV28 to TRBJ1-1; maybe TRBD1 (6 bases). Germline CDR1 and CDR2: MDHEN and SYDVKM. The V end lost 6 bases, the J end lost 4 bases, and 15 bases lay between the germline ends. CDR3 length: 14 residues.

In its sample, this clonotype was seen a few times. The chain employs TRBV29-1 and TRBJ2-7; TRBD1 agrees at 11 bases. Germline CDR1 is SQVTM and CDR2 is ANQGSEA. The CDR3 extends over 13 amino acids. The V gene end was trimmed by 8 bases and the J gene end by 6 bases; junction bases not matched to a gene: 9. The CDR3 DNA is TGCAGCTTCCGGACAGGGGGCATCGGCGAGCAGTACTTC. As protein: CSFRTGGIGEQYF.